This T cell receptor (beta chain) was sequenced for a study of glioma-infiltrating T cells after dendritic cell vaccination. Overall study: Patients received autologous tumor lysate-pulsed dendritic cell vaccination between about 2003 and 2012.

About this clone itself: The target antigen is unknown.

Study observations and caveats: The cohort had few patients with full blood and tumor sets.

Stated time point: after dendritic cell vaccination, including at tumor progression/relapse. No glioblastoma patient carried an isocitrate dehydrogenase mutation. The CDR3 is 15 amino acids. Germline loops: CDR1 MNHNY, CDR2 SVGAGI (reference sequence). The V gene end was trimmed by 6 bases and the J gene end by 7 bases; junction bases not matched to a gene: 7. Data came from immunoSEQ multiplex PCR; TCRdb stores just in-frame clones and leaves some out. This sample has 85,000 to 100,000 clones, with approximately 84% found just once. This chain uses TRBV6-6 with TRBJ2-1, with 12 bases aligning to TRBD2. This receptor was taken from a human donor with glioblastoma. The sequences come from blood, collected after dendritic cell vaccination. DNA for the CDR3: TGTGCCAGCAGGGAACTAGCGGGGGGTTTGAATGAGCAGTTCTTC. It yields the protein CASRELAGGLNEQFF.